These 19 T cell receptor beta chains were sequenced from one sample in a study of cytotoxic CD8 clonotypes in ibrutinib-treated CLL. Clones were sequenced by immunoSEQ multiplex PCR, and TCRdb holds only the in-frame ones, with some missing. The sample has about 140,000 clones, approximately 89% seen once. Sequenced material: PBMCs, taken after 12 months of ibrutinib treatment. The receptors shown here come from a human donor with chronic lymphocytic leukemia.

Worth noting for this clone: The sample contains more than one DNA sequence encoding this CDR3. The genes are TRBV9 and TRBJ1-1; TRBD1 aligns across 7 bases. V lost 2 bases to trimming and J lost 0 bases; unmatched junction nucleotides: 1. Germline V gene data show CDR1 as SGDLS and CDR2 as YYNGEE. This CDR3 spans 14 amino acids. The CDR3 nucleotides read TGTGCCAGCAGCGTGGGGACAGTGAACACTGAAGCTTTCTTT. Encoded protein: CASSVGTVNTEAFF.

The rearrangement links TRBV6-5 to TRBJ2-3; D could derive from TRBD1 or TRBD2 (5 bases each). Per germline, CDR1 MNHEY and CDR2 SVGAGI. The CDR3 runs 14 residues. V was pared by 5 bases and J by 4 bases, with 13 bases between. The CDR3 DNA reads TGTGCCAGCAGTCTCGCAGGGAGTCCAGATACGCAGTATTTT. Translated, it gives CASSLAGSPDTQYF.

V is TRBV21-1 and J is TRBJ2-7; the DNA was not used to check the table's D call, TRBD1. TRBV21-1 counts as a pseudogene. The CDR3 contains 13 residues. CDR3 loop: CASSRYRADEQYF. Here the CDR3 DNA reads TGTGCCAGCAGCAGATACAGGGCAGACGAGCAGTACTTC.

The gene calls are TRBV7-3 and TRBJ2-1; TRBD1 might be the D (6 bases). V was clipped by 2 bases and J by 6 bases, with 14 bases between them. The CDR3 consists of 15 residues. The germline gives CDR1 SGHTA, CDR2 FQGTGA. DNA for the CDR3: TGTGCCAGCAGCTTAGGTCAGGGGTATACCAATGAGCAGTTCTTC. Residues: CASSLGQGYTNEQFF. Together with reference TRBV7-3 and TRBJ2-1, the CDR3 gives the full variable domain: GAGVSQTPSNKVTEKGKYVELRCDPISGHTALYWYRQSLGQGPEFLIYFQGTGAADDSGLPNDRFFAVRPEGSVSTLKIQRTERGDSAVYLCASSLGQGYTNEQFFGPGTRLTVL.

The chain joins TRBV27 to TRBJ2-6; D possibly corresponds to TRBD1 (6 bases). The CDR3 is 14 amino acids. Germline CDR1 MNHEY, CDR2 SMNVEV (reference sequence). The ends were cut back, 5 bases at V and 2 bases at J, with 7 bases in the middle. The CDR3 DNA follows: TGTGCCAGCAGTCACAGGGCTGGGGCCAACGTCCTGACTTTC. Translated: CASSHRAGANVLTF.

The CDR3 nucleotides read TGTGCCAGCGGATTACAGGGGGCGACCACTGAAGCTTTCTTT. Its protein is CASGLQGATTEAFF. J is TRBJ1-1 and V is TRBV5-6; 9 bases are shared with TRBD1. V was clipped by 7 bases and J by 4 bases; unmatched bases: 8. Germline V gene lookup returns CDR1 SGHDT and CDR2 YYEEEE. The CDR3 is 14 amino acids.

The rearrangement uses TRBV28 and TRBJ2-3; 9 positions match TRBD2. V was clipped by 5 bases and J by 2 bases; unmatched bases: 8. CDR1 is MDHEN and CDR2 is SYDVKM in the germline V gene. The CDR3 consists of 16 residues. The CDR3 sequence: CASSTATSGNTDTQYF. The CDR3 nucleotides are TGTGCCAGCAGTACCGCGACTAGCGGTAACACAGATACGCAGTATTTT.

The rearrangement joins TRBV7-9 to TRBJ2-7; D remains unclear. The CDR3 consists of 14 residues. Germline assignment: CDR1 SEHNR and CDR2 FQNEAQ (reference sequence). With 5 bases removed from V and 2 bases from J, the gap between germline ends came to 13 bases. CDR3 nucleotide sequence: TGTGCCAGCAGCCTGGACGCGGTCCCCTACGAGCAGTACTTC. Its protein product is CASSLDAVPYEQYF.

This clone was detected only once. The chain recombines TRBV5-1 with TRBJ1-3, with no clear D. Germline V gene lookup returns CDR1 SGHRS and CDR2 YFSETQ. The V end was cut by 3 bases, the J end by 3 bases, with 7 bases between. The CDR3 has 13 residues. The CDR3: CASSSLGGNTIYF. The CDR3 region has the DNA TGCGCCAGCAGCTCCCTCGGTGGAAACACCATATATTTT.

Note on this clone: At one end the junction does not follow the germline gene, possibly because of a read error. V is TRBV7-9 and J is TRBJ2-7, with D perhaps TRBD2 (5 bases). CDR3 length: 17 residues. The V gene's germline CDR1 is SEHNR and CDR2 FQNEAQ (reference sequence). The CDR3 reads CASSLAGLADTNYEQYF. CDR3 nucleotides: TGTGCCAGCAGCCTAGCCGGGCTAGCAGATACTAACTACGAGCAGTACTTC.

V is TRBV6-1 and J is TRBJ2-2; possibly TRBD2 for D (6 bases). There are 15 residues in the CDR3. Per germline, CDR1 MNHNS and CDR2 SASEGT. The germline V and J ends were trimmed by 3 bases and 7 bases, with 15 bases remaining between them. CDR3 DNA sequence: TGTGCCAGCAGTGACGTGACGGGAGCGGGCGGGGAGCTGTTTTTT. It specifies CASSDVTGAGGELFF.

This clone showed up just a few times. The CDR3 here is CASSQEGGSWAGELFF. In nucleotides, the CDR3 is TGTGCCAGCAGCCAAGAAGGCGGGAGCTGGGCCGGGGAGCTGTTTTTT. V gene TRBV4-2 combines with J gene TRBJ2-2; TRBD2 aligns across 7 bases. Germline V gene sequence: CDR1 LGHNA, CDR2 YNFKEQ. The CDR3 consists of 16 residues. V shed 0 bases, J shed 6 bases, and the junction held 7 bases outside the gene matches.

This sequence joins TRBV5-1 and TRBJ1-4; TRBD1 agrees at 9 bases. Germline V gene lookup returns CDR1 SGHRS and CDR2 YFSETQ. The CDR3 loop spans 17 amino acids. V shed 0 bases and J 7 bases; nucleotides not matched to a gene: 10. CDR3 sequence (DNA): TGCGCCAGCAGCTTGGGGTGGACAGGGGTATCGGGTGAAAAACTGTTTTTT. Encoded protein: CASSLGWTGVSGEKLFF.

The chain joins TRBV29-1 to TRBJ2-5, with 7 positions matching TRBD2. CDR1 and CDR2 from the germline V gene are SQVTM and ANQGSEA. J gave up 2 bases and V 6 bases, and 9 bases lay outside the gene matches. The CDR3 has 14 amino acids. The CDR3 DNA reads as TGCAGCGTGGGGGGAATAGCGGGTCAAGAGACCCAGTACTTC. This sequence encodes CSVGGIAGQETQYF.

The rearrangement links TRBV9 to TRBJ1-5, with TRBD1 matching over 8 bases. The CDR3 is made up of 14 amino acids. The V gene end was trimmed by 3 bases and the J gene end by 6 bases; junction bases not matched to a gene: 5. From germline, CDR1 is SGDLS and CDR2 YYNGEE. CDR3: CASSDGQGLQPQHF. CDR3 bases: TGTGCCAGCAGCGATGGACAGGGCCTTCAGCCCCAGCATTTT. The whole variable domain, filled in from reference TRBV9 and TRBJ1-5, reads DSGVTQTPKHLITATGQRVTLRCSPRSGDLSVYWYQQSLDQGLQFLIQYYNGEERAKGNILERFSAQQFPDLHSELNLSSLELGDSALYFCASSDGQGLQPQHFGDGTRLSIL.

This chain links TRBV5-5 with TRBJ1-4; D is unresolved. V lost 0 bases and J lost 3, with 6 bases in between. Germline V CDR1 and CDR2: SGHKS, YYEKEE (reference sequence). This CDR3 has 14 amino acids. The CDR3 DNA reads TGTGCCAGCAGCTTGGTCCCCCCTAATGAAAAACTGTTTTTT. It is translated as CASSLVPPNEKLFF.

The CDR3 region has the DNA TGCGCCAGCAGCCATAGCGGAATTAGCACAGATACGCAGTATTTT. Its translation: CASSHSGISTDTQYF. This chain links TRBV5-1 with TRBJ2-3; D possibly corresponds to TRBD2 (6 bases). In germline, CDR1 is SGHRS, CDR2 YFSETQ. There are 15 residues in the CDR3. Between the trimmed V and J ends, which lost 4 bases and 0 bases, there was a span of 12 bases.

The chain couples TRBV7-3 to TRBJ2-7; a possible D gene is TRBD2 (7 bases). V dropped 8 bases and J dropped 6 bases, with 23 bases sitting between them. Germline CDR1 and CDR2: SGHTA and FQGTGA. The CDR3 is made up of 15 amino acids. The CDR3: CASWGGGTAEPEQYF. CDR3 DNA sequence: TGTGCCAGCTGGGGAGGGGGGACGGCCGAGCCCGAGCAGTACTTC.

The V and J genes are TRBV19 and TRBJ1-1; 7 bases align to TRBD1. This CDR3 has 14 amino acids. CDR1 is LNHDA and CDR2 is SQIVND in the germline V gene (reference sequence). Trimming cost V 5 bases and J 5 bases; bases outside gene matches: 8. CDR3 sequence (DNA): TGTGCCAGTAGTGCCTACAGGGGAGAGACTGAAGCTTTCTTT. Its protein is CASSAYRGETEAFF.